This T cell receptor (beta chain) was identified in a study of shared clonotypes between healthy human individuals. Study-wide results and limits: On the whole, naive subsets had larger estimated richness than memory subsets had.

TCRdb's copy holds only in-frame clones and misses some; the assay was immunoSEQ multiplex PCR. The sample yields millions of clones, 85% to 95% seen once. From germline, CDR1 is SGHVS and CDR2 FQNEAQ. The CDR3 consists of 12 residues. The ends were cut back, 5 bases at V and 9 bases at J, with 14 bases in the middle. CD8 cells classed as naive were CD45RO-negative and positively selected for CCR7, excluding terminally differentiated effector memory CD45RA+ cells. About this clone itself: Its antigen is not known.

The chain combines TRBV7-8 with TRBJ2-7; a weak D match, TRBD1 (5 bases). The sequence derives from a young man in good health. Some clones in this sample may be carry-over from other donors' samples. Sequenced sample: naive CD8+ T cells from PBMCs. CDR3 amino acids: CASSTPRGGQYF. As DNA, the CDR3 is TGTGCCAGCAGCACACCTAGGGGTGGGCAGTACTTC.